This TCR beta chain was profiled in a study of T cell responses to AZD1222 COVID-19 vaccine. Findings and limits, study-wide: Spike-wide coverage was observed for vaccine-associated CD4 TCRs, with dominant responses at 160-218 and 743-854. Females made up more of the donors, who were largely white British, and clonal diversity may have come out too low.

Sequencing used immunoSEQ multiplex PCR; TCRdb keeps in-frame clones, though not all of them. Of under 140,000 clones in the sample, 94% were seen once. As for this clone: Its specificity is unknown.

The length of the CDR3 is 17 residues. Deletions cut 2 bases from V and 5 bases from J, with 19 bases between. Looked up from germline, CDR1 is GTSNPN and CDR2 is SVGIG (reference sequence). V and J are TRBV30 and TRBJ1-6, with no clear D. Source: peripheral blood, taken 28 days after the second AZD1222 dose. This clonotype was sampled from an adult who received the AZD1222 COVID-19 vaccine. The CDR3 protein is CAWSWSADHLNNSPLHF. CDR3 DNA sequence: TGTGCCTGGAGTTGGTCGGCAGACCACTTAAATAATTCACCCCTCCACTTT.